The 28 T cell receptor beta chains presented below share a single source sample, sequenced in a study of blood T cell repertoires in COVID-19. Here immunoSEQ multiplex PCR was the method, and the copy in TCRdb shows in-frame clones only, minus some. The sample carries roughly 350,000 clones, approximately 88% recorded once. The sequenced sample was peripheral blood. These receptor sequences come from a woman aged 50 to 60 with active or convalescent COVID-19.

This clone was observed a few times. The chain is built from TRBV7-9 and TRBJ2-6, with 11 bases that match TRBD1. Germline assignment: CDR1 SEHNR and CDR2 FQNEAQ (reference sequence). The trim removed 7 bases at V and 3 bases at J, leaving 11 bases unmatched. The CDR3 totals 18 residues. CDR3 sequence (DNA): TGTGCCAGCACCCCCTCCTGGACAGGGGGCAATGGGGCCAACGTCCTGACTTTC. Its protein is CASTPSWTGGNGANVLTF.

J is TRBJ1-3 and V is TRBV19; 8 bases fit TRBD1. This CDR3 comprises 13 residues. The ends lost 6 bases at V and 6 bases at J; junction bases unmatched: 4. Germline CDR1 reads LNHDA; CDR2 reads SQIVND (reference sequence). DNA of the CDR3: TGTGCCAGTAGCCCGACAGGGGTAAACACCATATATTTT. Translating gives CASSPTGVNTIYF. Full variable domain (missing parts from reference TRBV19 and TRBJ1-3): DGGITQSPKYLFRKEGQNVTLSCEQNLNHDAMYWYRQDPGQGLRLIYYSQIVNDFQKGDIAEGYSVSREKKESFPLTVTSAQKNPTAFYLCASSPTGVNTIYFGEGSWLTVV.

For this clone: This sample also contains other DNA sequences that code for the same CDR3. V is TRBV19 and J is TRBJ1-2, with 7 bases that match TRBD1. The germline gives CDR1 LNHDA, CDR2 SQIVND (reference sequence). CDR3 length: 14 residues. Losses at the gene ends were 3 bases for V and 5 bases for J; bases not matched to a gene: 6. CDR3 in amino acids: CASSIGRGNYGYTF. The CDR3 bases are TGTGCCAGTAGTATCGGCAGGGGGAATTATGGCTACACCTTC.

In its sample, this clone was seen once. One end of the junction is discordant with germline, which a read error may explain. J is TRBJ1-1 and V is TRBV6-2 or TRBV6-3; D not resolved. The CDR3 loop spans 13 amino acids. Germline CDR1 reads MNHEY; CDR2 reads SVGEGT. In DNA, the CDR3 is TGTGCCAGCAGTTTCCGGAGGAACGCTGAAGCTTTCTTT. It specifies CASSFRRNAEAFF.

The DNA of the CDR3 is TGTGCCAGCAGGGCCCCCGGGCGGGGCGGGGAGCTGTTTTTT. Translation: CASRAPGRGGELFF. V and J are TRBV9 and TRBJ2-2; weak D call: TRBD2 (6 bases). Germline loops: CDR1 SGDLS, CDR2 YYNGEE. V was pared by 5 bases and J by 7 bases, with 15 bases between. The length of the CDR3 is 14 residues.

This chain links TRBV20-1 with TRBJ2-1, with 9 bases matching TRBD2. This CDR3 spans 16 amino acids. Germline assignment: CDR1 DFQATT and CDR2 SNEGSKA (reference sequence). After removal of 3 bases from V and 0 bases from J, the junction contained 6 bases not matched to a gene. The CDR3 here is CSASMRGGVSYNEQFF. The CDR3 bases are TGCAGTGCTAGTATGCGGGGGGGCGTCTCCTACAATGAGCAGTTCTTC.

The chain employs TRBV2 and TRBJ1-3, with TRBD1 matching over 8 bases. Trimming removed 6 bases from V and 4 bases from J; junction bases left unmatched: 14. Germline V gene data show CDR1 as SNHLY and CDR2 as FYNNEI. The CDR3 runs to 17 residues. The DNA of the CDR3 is TGTGCCAGCAGGGGCTGGACAGGGAAAGATGCAGGAAACACCATATATTTT. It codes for CASRGWTGKDAGNTIYF.

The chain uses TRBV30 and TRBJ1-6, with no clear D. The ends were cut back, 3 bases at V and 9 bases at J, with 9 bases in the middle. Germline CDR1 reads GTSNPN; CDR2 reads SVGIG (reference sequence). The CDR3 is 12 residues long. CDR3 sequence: CAWRVTGSPLHF. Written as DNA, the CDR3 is TGTGCCTGGAGGGTCACTGGTTCACCCCTCCACTTT.

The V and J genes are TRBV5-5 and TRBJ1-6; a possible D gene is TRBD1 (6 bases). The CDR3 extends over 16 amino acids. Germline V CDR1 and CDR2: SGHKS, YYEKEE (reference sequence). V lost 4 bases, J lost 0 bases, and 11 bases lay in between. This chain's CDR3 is CASSRQENSYNSPLHF. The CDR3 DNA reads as TGTGCCAGCAGCCGACAGGAAAACTCCTATAATTCACCCCTCCACTTT.

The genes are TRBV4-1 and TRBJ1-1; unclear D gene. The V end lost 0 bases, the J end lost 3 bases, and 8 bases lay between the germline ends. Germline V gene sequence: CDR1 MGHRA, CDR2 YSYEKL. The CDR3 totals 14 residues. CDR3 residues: CASSQDGQDTEAFF. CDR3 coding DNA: TGCGCCAGCAGCCAAGATGGGCAGGACACTGAAGCTTTCTTT.

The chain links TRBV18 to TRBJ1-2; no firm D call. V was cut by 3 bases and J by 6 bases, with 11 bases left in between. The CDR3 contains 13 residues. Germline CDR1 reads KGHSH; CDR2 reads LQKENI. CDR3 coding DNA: TGTGCCAGCTCACCGAGACAACCTGATGGCTACACCTTC. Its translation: CASSPRQPDGYTF.

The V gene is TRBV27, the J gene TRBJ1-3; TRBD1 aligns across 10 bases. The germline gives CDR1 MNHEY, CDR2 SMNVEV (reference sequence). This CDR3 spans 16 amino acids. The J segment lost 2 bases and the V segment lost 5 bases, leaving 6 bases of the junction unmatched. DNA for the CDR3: TGTGCCAGCAGTCCTTCTGGGACAGGGGCTGGAAACACCATATATTTT. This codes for CASSPSGTGAGNTIYF.

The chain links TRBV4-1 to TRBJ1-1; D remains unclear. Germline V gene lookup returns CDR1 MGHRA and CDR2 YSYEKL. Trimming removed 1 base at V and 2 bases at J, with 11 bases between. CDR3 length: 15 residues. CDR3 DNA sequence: TGCGCCAGCAGCCAAGTGTCAGCGTACAACACTGAAGCTTTCTTT. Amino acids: CASSQVSAYNTEAFF.

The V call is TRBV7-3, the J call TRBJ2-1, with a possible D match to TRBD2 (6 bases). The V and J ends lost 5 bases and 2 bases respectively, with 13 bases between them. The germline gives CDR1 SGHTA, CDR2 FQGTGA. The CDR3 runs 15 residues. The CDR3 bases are TGTGCCAGCAGCCCTCATCCGGGAGCCTACAATGAGCAGTTCTTC. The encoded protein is CASSPHPGAYNEQFF. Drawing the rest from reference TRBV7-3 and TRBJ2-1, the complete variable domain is GAGVSQTPSNKVTEKGKYVELRCDPISGHTALYWYRQSLGQGPEFLIYFQGTGAADDSGLPNDRFFAVRPEGSVSTLKIQRTERGDSAVYLCASSPHPGAYNEQFFGPGTRLTVL.

In DNA, the CDR3 is TGTGCCAGCAGCCACTTCCGGACAGGGAATTCACCCCTCCACTTT. Translating gives CASSHFRTGNSPLHF. The V and J genes are TRBV7-9 and TRBJ1-6; 8 bases are a match to TRBD1. The V and J ends lost 5 bases and 7 bases, in that order; junction bases with no gene match: 7. Germline CDR1 and CDR2: SEHNR and FQNEAQ (reference sequence). There are 15 residues in the CDR3.

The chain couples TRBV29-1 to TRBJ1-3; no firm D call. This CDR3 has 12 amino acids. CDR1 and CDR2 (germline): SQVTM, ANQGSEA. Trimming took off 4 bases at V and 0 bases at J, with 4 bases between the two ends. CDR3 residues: CSVGSSGNTIYF. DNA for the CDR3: TGCAGCGTTGGCAGCTCTGGAAACACCATATATTTT.

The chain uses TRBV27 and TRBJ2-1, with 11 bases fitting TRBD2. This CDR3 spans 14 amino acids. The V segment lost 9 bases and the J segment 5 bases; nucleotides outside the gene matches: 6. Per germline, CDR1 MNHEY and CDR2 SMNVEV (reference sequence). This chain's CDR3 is CASFGLAGNNEQFF. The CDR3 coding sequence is TGTGCCAGTTTCGGACTAGCGGGTAACAATGAGCAGTTCTTC.

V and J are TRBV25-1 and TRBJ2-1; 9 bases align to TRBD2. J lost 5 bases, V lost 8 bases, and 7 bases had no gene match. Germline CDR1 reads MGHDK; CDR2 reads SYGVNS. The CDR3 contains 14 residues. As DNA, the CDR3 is TGTGCCAGCCAGCTAGCGGGATATAACAATGAGCAGTTCTTC. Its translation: CASQLAGYNNEQFF.

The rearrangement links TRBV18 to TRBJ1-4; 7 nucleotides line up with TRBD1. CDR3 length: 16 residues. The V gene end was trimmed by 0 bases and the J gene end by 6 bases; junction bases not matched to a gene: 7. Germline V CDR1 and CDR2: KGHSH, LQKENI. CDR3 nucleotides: TGTGCCAGCTCACCACCGGGGACAGTAGGTCATGAAAAACTGTTTTTT. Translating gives CASSPPGTVGHEKLFF.

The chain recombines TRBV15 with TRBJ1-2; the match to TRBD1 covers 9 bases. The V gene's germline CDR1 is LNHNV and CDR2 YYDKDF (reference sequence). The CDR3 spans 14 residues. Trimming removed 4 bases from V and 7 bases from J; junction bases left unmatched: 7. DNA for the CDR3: TGTGCCACCAGCATAGACGGGACAGGGTTTGGCTACACCTTC. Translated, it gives CATSIDGTGFGYTF. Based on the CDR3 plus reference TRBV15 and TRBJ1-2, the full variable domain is DAMVIQNPRYQVTQFGKPVTLSCSQTLNHNVMYWYQQKSSQAPKLLFHYYDKDFNNEADTPDNFQSRRPNTSFCFLDIRSPGLGDTAMYLCATSIDGTGFGYTFGSGTRLTVV.

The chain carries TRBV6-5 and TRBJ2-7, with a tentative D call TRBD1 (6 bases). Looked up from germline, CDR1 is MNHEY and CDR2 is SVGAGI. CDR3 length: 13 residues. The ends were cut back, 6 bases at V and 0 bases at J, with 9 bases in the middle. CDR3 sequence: CASRTGSSYEQYF. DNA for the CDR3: TGTGCCAGCAGAACAGGGAGCTCCTACGAGCAGTACTTC.

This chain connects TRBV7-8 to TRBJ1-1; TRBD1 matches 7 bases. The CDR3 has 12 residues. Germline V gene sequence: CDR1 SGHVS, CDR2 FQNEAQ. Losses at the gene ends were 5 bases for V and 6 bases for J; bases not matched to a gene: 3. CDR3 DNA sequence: TGTGCCAGCAGCGTAGACAGGGCTGAAGCTTTCTTT. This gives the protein CASSVDRAEAFF. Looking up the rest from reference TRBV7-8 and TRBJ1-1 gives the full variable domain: GAGVSQSPRYKVAKRGQDVALRCDPISGHVSLFWYQQALGQGPEFLTYFQNEAQLDKSGLPSDRFFAERPEGSVSTLKIQRTQQEDSAVYLCASSVDRAEAFFGQGTRLTVV.

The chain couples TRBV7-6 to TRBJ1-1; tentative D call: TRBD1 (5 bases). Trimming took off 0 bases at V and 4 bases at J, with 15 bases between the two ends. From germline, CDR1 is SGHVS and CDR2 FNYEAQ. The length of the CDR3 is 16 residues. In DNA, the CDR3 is TGTGCCAGCAGCTTAGCCCGGCAAGGCGGGGGCACTGAAGCTTTCTTT. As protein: CASSLARQGGGTEAFF.

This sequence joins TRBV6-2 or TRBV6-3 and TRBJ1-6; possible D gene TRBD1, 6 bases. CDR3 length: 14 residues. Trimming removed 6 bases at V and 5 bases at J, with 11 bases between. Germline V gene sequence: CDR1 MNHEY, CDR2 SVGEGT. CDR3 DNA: TGTGCCAGCAGCAAAGCAGGGGATAATTCACCCCTCCACTTT. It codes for CASSKAGDNSPLHF.

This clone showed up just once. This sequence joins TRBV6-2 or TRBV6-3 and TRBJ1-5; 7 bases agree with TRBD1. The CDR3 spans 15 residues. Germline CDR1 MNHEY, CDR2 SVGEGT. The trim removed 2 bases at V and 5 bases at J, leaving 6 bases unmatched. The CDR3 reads CASSYRNRGDQPQHF. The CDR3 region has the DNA TGTGCCAGCAGTTACAGAAACAGGGGTGATCAGCCCCAGCATTTT.

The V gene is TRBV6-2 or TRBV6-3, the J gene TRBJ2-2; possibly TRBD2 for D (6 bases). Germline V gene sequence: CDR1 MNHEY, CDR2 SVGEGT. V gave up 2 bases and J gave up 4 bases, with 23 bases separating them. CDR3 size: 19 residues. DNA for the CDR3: TGTGCCAGCAGTTACCCCCCCCCGGTGGAGGGCCCCGTCACCGGGGAGCTGTTTTTT. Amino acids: CASSYPPPVEGPVTGELFF.

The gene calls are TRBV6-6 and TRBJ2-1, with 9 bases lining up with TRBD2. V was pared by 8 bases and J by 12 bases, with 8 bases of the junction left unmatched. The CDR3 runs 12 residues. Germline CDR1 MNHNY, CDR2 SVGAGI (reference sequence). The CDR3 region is CASEGLAGLQFF. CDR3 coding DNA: TGTGCCAGCGAAGGGCTAGCGGGGTTGCAGTTCTTC.

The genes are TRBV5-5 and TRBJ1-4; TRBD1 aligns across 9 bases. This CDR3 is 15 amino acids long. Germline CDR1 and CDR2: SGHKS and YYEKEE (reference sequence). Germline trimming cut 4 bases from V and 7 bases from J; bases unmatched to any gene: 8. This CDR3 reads CASSRTTGGVEKLFF. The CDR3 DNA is TGTGCCAGCAGCAGGACGACAGGGGGTGTTGAAAAACTGTTTTTT.